Below, 20 T cell receptor beta chains from the same sample are listed, as sequenced in a study of pediatric ulcerative colitis. Only in-frame clones appear in the TCRdb table, and some are missing; sequencing was by immunoSEQ multiplex PCR. The top ten clones hold about 1.5% of a sample with under 70,000 clones, about 87% of them seen once. Input material: blood. The receptors here all came from a boy younger than 18 who was a control in a study of pediatric ulcerative colitis.

The chain links TRBV7-8 to TRBJ1-1; 10 nucleotides match TRBD1. Germline loops: CDR1 SGHVS, CDR2 FQNEAQ. The length of the CDR3 is 18 residues. V shed 1 base, J shed 1 base, and the junction held 9 bases outside the gene matches. The CDR3 spells CASSLERGTGAGNTEAFF. The CDR3 nucleotides read TGTGCCAGCAGCTTAGAACGCGGGACAGGGGCGGGGAACACTGAAGCTTTCTTT.

The J gene is TRBJ2-1, the V gene TRBV5-1; weak D call: TRBD1 (6 bases). V was pared by 6 bases and J by 3 bases, with 13 bases between. Germline CDR1 is SGHRS and CDR2 is YFSETQ. This CDR3 comprises 14 residues. The CDR3 is CASTPGQLYNEQFF. The CDR3 coding sequence is TGCGCCAGCACCCCCGGACAGCTCTACAATGAGCAGTTCTTC.

The chain links TRBV9 to TRBJ2-4; 9 bases are shared with TRBD1. This CDR3 has 14 amino acids. Germline CDR1 and CDR2: SGDLS and YYNGEE. Losses at the gene ends were 3 bases for V and 9 bases for J; bases not matched to a gene: 7. The CDR3 DNA follows: TGTGCCAGCAGCGAGGGGGACAGGGAGAGCATTCAGTACTTC. This encodes CASSEGDRESIQYF.

The CDR3 here is CASTLAGAYEQYF. The CDR3 DNA is TGTGCCAGCACACTAGCGGGAGCCTACGAGCAGTACTTC. The rearrangement joins TRBV28 to TRBJ2-7; 11 bases map to TRBD2. The CDR3 extends over 13 amino acids. Germline V lookup: CDR1 MDHEN, CDR2 SYDVKM. V lost 7 bases, J lost 2 bases, and 1 base stayed unmatched.

Written as DNA, the CDR3 is TGTGCCAGCAGTGGTGGGACTAGCGGTTCTAGACCCTACAATGAGCAGTTCTTC. Encoded protein: CASSGGTSGSRPYNEQFF. The rearrangement links TRBV25-1 to TRBJ2-1; 11 positions agree with TRBD2. This CDR3 spans 18 amino acids. Trimming cost V 4 bases and J 2 bases; bases outside gene matches: 10. Germline V gene lookup returns CDR1 MGHDK and CDR2 SYGVNS.

V gene TRBV6-4 combines with J gene TRBJ2-1; 9 nucleotides align to TRBD1. Germline lookup yields CDR1 MRHNA and CDR2 SNTAGT. This CDR3 has 18 amino acids. Trimming took 1 base from V and 1 from J; bases not matched to a gene: 8. CDR3 DNA sequence: TGTGCCAGCAGTGACTATACCGGGACAGGGAAGTCCTACAATGAGCAGTTCTTC. It translates to CASSDYTGTGKSYNEQFF.

This rearrangement joins TRBV18 to TRBJ2-7, with D possibly being TRBD2 (5 bases). The CDR3 is 15 amino acids. Trimming stripped 3 bases from V and 5 bases from J, with 17 bases between. In germline, CDR1 is KGHSH, CDR2 LQKENI. CDR3 protein: CASSPPIGGGHEQYF. In DNA, the CDR3 is TGTGCCAGCTCACCGCCGATCGGAGGTGGGCACGAGCAGTACTTC. Combining the CDR3 with reference TRBV18 and TRBJ2-7 gives the whole variable domain NAGVMQNPRHLVRRRGQEARLRCSPMKGHSHVYWYRQLPEEGLKFMVYLQKENIIDESGMPKERFSAEFPKEGPSILRIQQVVRGDSAAYFCASSPPIGGGHEQYFGPGTRLTVT.

The chain combines TRBV19 with TRBJ2-3; D gene uncertain. The CDR3 is made up of 13 amino acids. The germline V and J ends were trimmed by 0 bases and 7 bases, with 8 bases remaining between them. CDR1 is LNHDA, CDR2 SQIVND, per germline (reference sequence). In DNA form, the CDR3 reads TGTGCCAGTAGTATAGATGCCAGAAATACGCAGTATTTT. As protein: CASSIDARNTQYF.

J is TRBJ1-2 and V is TRBV13, with TRBD1 as a possible D gene (5 bases). Trimming left V 5 bases short and J 4 bases short, with 20 bases between. The CDR3 totals 16 residues. Germline values: CDR1 PRHDT, CDR2 FYEKMQ (reference sequence). CDR3 DNA sequence: TGTGCCAGCAGCCCCCGCCGGGACCTGGAGGGCTATGGCTACACCTTC. Translated: CASSPRRDLEGYGYTF.

The CDR3 reads CASSGRGFLETQYF. CDR3 bases: TGTGCCAGCAGTGGCAGGGGATTCTTAGAGACCCAGTACTTC. The chain links TRBV2 to TRBJ2-5; TRBD1 might be the D (6 bases). CDR3 size: 14 residues. V was cut by 4 bases and J by 4 bases, with 13 bases left in between. Germline V lookup: CDR1 SNHLY, CDR2 FYNNEI. The full variable domain, with the rest looked up from reference TRBV2 and TRBJ2-5, is EPEVTQTPSHQVTQMGQEVILRCVPISNHLYFYWYRQILGQKVEFLVSFYNNEISEKSEIFDDQFSVERPDGSNFTLKIRSTKLEDSAMYFCASSGRGFLETQYFGPGTRLLVL.

This chain connects TRBV7-3 to TRBJ2-2; 11 bases line up with TRBD2. The CDR3 is made up of 17 amino acids. Unmatched junction bases numbered 11, after V lost 5 bases and J lost 6 bases. Germline V gives CDR1 SGHTA, CDR2 FQGTGA. In nucleotides, the CDR3 is TGTGCCAGCAGCCCAGTAGCGGGAGGGCCCTTGTCCGGGGAGCTGTTTTTT. It translates to CASSPVAGGPLSGELFF.

This chain links TRBV11-2 with TRBJ1-5; tentative D call: TRBD1 (6 bases). This CDR3 comprises 19 residues. V was pared by 2 bases and J by 0 bases, with 20 bases between. CDR1 and CDR2 (germline): SGHAT, FQNNGV. CDR3 loop: CASSLTGTRNPGSNQPQHF. The CDR3 region has the DNA TGTGCCAGCAGCTTAACCGGGACAAGGAATCCCGGTAGCAATCAGCCCCAGCATTTT.

The chain couples TRBV7-2 to TRBJ2-3, with D perhaps matching TRBD2 (6 bases). V was pared by 4 bases and J by 6 bases, with 20 bases between. The CDR3 is made up of 16 amino acids. CDR1 SGHTA and CDR2 FQGNSA come from the germline V gene. The CDR3 DNA reads TGTGCCAGCAGCTCGCAATGGCGGGGCACGGGGGATACGCAGTATTTT. This sequence encodes CASSSQWRGTGDTQYF.

A single count supports this clone. The V call is TRBV4-3, the J call TRBJ1-2; the D gene is possibly TRBD1 (6 bases). V lost 4 bases, J lost 7 bases, and 22 bases lay in between. In germline, CDR1 is LGHNA, CDR2 YSLEER. The CDR3 has 16 amino acids. The CDR3 nucleotides read TGCGCCAGCAGCCCGGCGACAGGACGTAATCGGGGTGGCTACACCTTC. Translation gives CASSPATGRNRGGYTF.

The chain uses TRBV14 and TRBJ2-1; 7 bases are shared with TRBD2. V lost 3 bases, J lost 4 bases, and 9 bases stayed unmatched. Looked up from germline, CDR1 is SGHDN and CDR2 is FVKESK. This CDR3 comprises 16 residues. CDR3: CASSQYGGVKYNEQFF. As DNA, the CDR3 is TGTGCCAGCAGCCAGTATGGGGGGGTCAAATACAATGAGCAGTTCTTC.

The chain carries TRBV6-1 and TRBJ2-3, with a tentative D call TRBD2 (7 bases). Trimming took off 11 bases at V and 4 bases at J, with 19 bases between the two ends. CDR1 MNHNS and CDR2 SASEGT come from the germline V gene. CDR3 length: 14 amino acids. The CDR3 loop reads CASTGRRGPDTQYF. CDR3 nucleotide sequence: TGTGCCTCAACAGGACGGCGGGGGCCAGATACGCAGTATTTT.

This chain uses TRBV28 with TRBJ2-3; either TRBD1 or TRBD2 may fit D (5 bases each). The CDR3 covers 15 residues. Trimming shortened V by 6 bases and J by 3 bases, and 16 bases separated the two germline ends. CDR1 and CDR2 (germline): MDHEN, SYDVKM. CDR3 nucleotides: TGTGCCAGCAGCCTCGGGGCAGACTTGACAGATACGCAGTATTTT. Translated: CASSLGADLTDTQYF.

The J gene is TRBJ2-2, the V gene TRBV5-1; 8 bases line up with TRBD1. Per germline, CDR1 SGHRS and CDR2 YFSETQ. Unmatched junction bases numbered 6, after V lost 0 bases and J lost 2 bases. The CDR3 has 17 amino acids. CDR3 loop: CASSLEGQGANTGELFF. The CDR3 DNA is TGCGCCAGCAGCTTGGAGGGCCAGGGGGCAAACACCGGGGAGCTGTTTTTT.

This chain uses TRBV10-3 with TRBJ1-3; TRBD1 matches 8 bases. Unmatched junction bases numbered 9, after V lost 3 bases and J lost 11 bases. Germline V CDR1 and CDR2: ENHRY, SYGVKD. This CDR3 is 14 amino acids long. CDR3 bases: TGTGCCATCAGTGATTGGCAGGGGGCTTTCGCCATATATTTT. Protein sequence: CAISDWQGAFAIYF.

A note on this clone: The junction departs from germline at one end; a sequencing error may be responsible. This chain joins TRBV7-7 and TRBJ2-1; TRBD2 agrees at 12 bases. This CDR3 is built from 15 residues. Germline V gives CDR1 SSHAT, CDR2 FNYEAQ (reference sequence). The CDR3 region has the DNA TGTGCTAGCAGCTTAGGACTAGCGGGAATCGATGAGCAGTTCTTC. Residues: CASSLGLAGIDEQFF.